This T cell receptor (beta chain) was found in a study of T cell repertoires in cytomegalovirus infection. Study-wide context: Public TCR beta signature analysis indicated the presence of both CMV infection and matching HLA type.

TCRdb ran MiXCR on the reads and lists one entry per CDR3 protein. Among about 770,000 distinct CDR3 sequences listed, almost 30% were seen once. Of note for this clonotype: Its antigen is not identified.

The CDR3 spans 13 residues. Germline-derived CDR1 and CDR2 are DFQATT and SNEGSKA (reference sequence). V was cut by 5 bases and J by 4 bases, with 14 bases left in between. The rearrangement joins TRBV20-1 to TRBJ1-2, with D hard to call. The source of this sequence is a human donor in good health (CMV status not recorded). Some clones in this sample may be carry-over from other donors' samples. The specimen was cultured CD8+ T cells from PBMCs, collected from culture after CMV antigen stimulation. CDR3 sequence reads: CSALARVVYGYTF. In DNA, the CDR3 is TGCAGTGCTTTAGCCCGGGTCGTCTATGGCTACACCTTC.